The count of the clone carrying this TCR beta chain is one. The antigen remains unidentified. CDR1 and CDR2 (germline): SGHRS, YFSETQ. This CDR3 comprises 12 residues. The germline V and J ends were trimmed by 2 bases and 2 bases, with 4 bases remaining between them. With 60 Vbeta and 13 Jbeta primers, the PCR was carried out. Here immunoSEQ multiplex PCR was the method, and the copy in TCRdb shows in-frame clones only, minus some. The top ten clones hold about 16% of a sample with about 92,000 clones, about 69% of them seen once. The data stem from a study of cytomegalovirus exposure and HLA in healthy donors. Study findings and constraints: The availability of immune exposure information extended only to CMV serostatus.

This TCR was sampled from a woman younger than 35 in good health and CMV-seropositive. What was sequenced was PBMCs. The V call is TRBV5-1, the J call TRBJ2-5; D call uncertain. CDR3 loop: CASSFQQETQYF. The DNA for the CDR3 is TGCGCCAGCAGCTTTCAGCAAGAGACCCAGTACTTC.